The 30 T cell receptor beta chains presented below share a single source sample, sequenced in a study of shared clonotypes between healthy human individuals. TCRdb's copy holds only in-frame clones and misses some; the assay was immunoSEQ multiplex PCR. The sample lists some 500,000 clones, roughly three quarters occurring once. What was sequenced was PBMCs. Source of these receptors: a woman between 40 and 50 years old in good health. Some clones in this sample may be carry-over from other donors' samples.

The V gene is TRBV2, the J gene TRBJ2-7; D gene uncertain. Trimming took off 6 bases at V and 3 bases at J, with 12 bases between the two ends. The CDR3 runs 13 residues. CDR1 and CDR2 (germline): SNHLY, FYNNEI. CDR3 sequence (DNA): TGTGCCAGCAGCCCGACACCGAGCTACGAGCAGTACTTC. It codes for CASSPTPSYEQYF. The whole variable domain, remainder taken from reference TRBV2 and TRBJ2-7, is EPEVTQTPSHQVTQMGQEVILRCVPISNHLYFYWYRQILGQKVEFLVSFYNNEISEKSEIFDDQFSVERPDGSNFTLKIRSTKLEDSAMYFCASSPTPSYEQYFGPGTRLTVT.

This clone was counted many times. The chain joins TRBV6-4 to TRBJ2-1; maybe TRBD2 (6 bases). V lost 8 bases to trimming and J lost 5 bases, with 16 bases between them. This CDR3 has 14 residues. Germline CDR1 and CDR2: MRHNA and SNTAGT. CDR3 amino acids: CASAPRESHNEQFF. The CDR3 DNA reads as TGTGCCAGCGCCCCCCGGGAGTCCCACAATGAGCAGTTCTTC.

The V and J genes are TRBV6-1 and TRBJ2-5, with 7 bases lining up with TRBD1. The CDR3 length is 14 residues. The V gene end was trimmed by 5 bases and the J gene end by 4 bases; junction bases not matched to a gene: 7. The germline V gene has CDR1 MNHNS and CDR2 SASEGT. The CDR3 region is CASSQRQGRETQYF. CDR3 nucleotides: TGTGCCAGCAGTCAGCGACAGGGTCGAGAGACCCAGTACTTC.

The chain combines TRBV5-4 with TRBJ2-1; 7 bases agree with TRBD2. The trim removed 0 bases at V and 3 bases at J, leaving 6 bases unmatched. Germline CDR1 is SGHNT and CDR2 is YYREEE (reference sequence). CDR3 length: 16 amino acids. The CDR3 coding sequence is TGTGCCAGCAGCTTGGGGGGCGGGAGAGACTACAATGAGCAGTTCTTC. This sequence encodes CASSLGGGRDYNEQFF.

The rearrangement joins TRBV15 to TRBJ2-7; no firm D call. The CDR3 length is 14 residues. The ends were cut back, 0 bases at V and 0 bases at J, with 6 bases in the middle. Germline lookup yields CDR1 LNHNV and CDR2 YYDKDF (reference sequence). The chain's CDR3 is CATSREGSSYEQYF. The CDR3 nucleotides read TGTGCCACCAGCAGAGAGGGTAGCTCCTACGAGCAGTACTTC.

Here the CDR3 reads CASTGDVRNEQYF. The CDR3 DNA reads as TGTGCCAGCACGGGGGACGTTCGGAACGAGCAGTACTTC. V usage is TRBV28 and J usage is TRBJ2-5; TRBD2 is a possible D gene (6 bases). The end of the DNA fits TRBJ2-7 better, so the J call may be wrong. The germline V gene has CDR1 MDHEN and CDR2 SYDVKM. The CDR3 is made up of 13 amino acids.

This clone was picked up a small number of times. V and J are TRBV27 and TRBJ2-7; the match to TRBD1 covers 9 bases. With V trimmed by 2 bases and J by 2 bases, 4 bases remained unmatched. This CDR3 region has 15 residues. In germline, CDR1 is MNHEY, CDR2 SMNVEV (reference sequence). In nucleotides, the CDR3 is TGTGCCAGCAGTTTAAGACAGGGGGTTGCCTACGAGCAGTACTTC. Its protein is CASSLRQGVAYEQYF.

This clone has a handful of counts. A much larger clone sits a single nucleotide away, making a read error possible. The chain links TRBV7-9 to TRBJ2-2, with a weak D call TRBD2 (6 bases). CDR1 is SEHNR, CDR2 FQNEAQ, per germline (reference sequence). CDR3 length equals 15 residues. CDR3 DNA: TGTGCCAGCAGCTTAAGCGGAGCGAACACCGGGGGGCTGTTTTTT. It specifies CASSLSGANTGGLFF.

About this clone: Possible read error: a much larger clone is one base away. The same CDR3 is also encoded by other DNA sequences in this sample. The rearrangement links TRBV5-4 to TRBJ2-1; D gene uncertain. Germline V lookup: CDR1 SGHNT, CDR2 YYREEE (reference sequence). V lost 0 bases, J lost 4 bases, and 2 bases lay in between. The CDR3 covers 12 residues. In nucleotides, the CDR3 is TGTGCCAGCAGCTTGGAGTACAATGAGCAGTTCTTC. Amino acids: CASSLEYNEQFF.

This clone has a count of ten or more. At the DNA level, this CDR3 is encoded by other sequences in the same sample as well. CDR3: CASSISLSSYEQYF. CDR3 sequence (DNA): TGTGCCAGTAGTATCTCCTTGAGCTCCTACGAGCAGTACTTC. The chain recombines TRBV19 with TRBJ2-7; no firm D call. Per the germline V gene, CDR1 is LNHDA and CDR2 is SQIVND (reference sequence). The CDR3 covers 14 residues. Trimming stripped 3 bases from V and 0 bases from J, with 9 bases between.

This chain connects TRBV27 to TRBJ1-1; D may be TRBD1 (5 bases). V was shortened by 5 bases and J by 3 bases, with 16 bases between the two germline ends. CDR3 size: 15 residues. Germline CDR1 is MNHEY and CDR2 is SMNVEV (reference sequence). The CDR3 loop is CASSPRGRRYTEAFF. The CDR3 nucleotides read TGTGCCAGCAGTCCTCGGGGCAGGCGCTACACTGAAGCTTTCTTT.

The chain employs TRBV15 and TRBJ2-7; D not certain. The V gene's germline CDR1 is LNHNV and CDR2 YYDKDF (reference sequence). This CDR3 contains 15 residues. Trimming removed 0 bases from V and 1 base from J, with 10 bases in between. The CDR3 is CATSRDWADSYEQYF. Written as DNA, the CDR3 is TGTGCCACCAGCAGAGATTGGGCAGATTCCTACGAGCAGTACTTC.

This clone was detected once. The J gene is TRBJ2-7, the V gene TRBV30, with D perhaps TRBD2 (5 bases). V dropped 4 bases and J dropped 6 bases, with 13 bases sitting between them. This CDR3 contains 12 residues. CDR1 and CDR2 (germline): GTSNPN, SVGIG (reference sequence). CDR3: CAWTPGGGEQYF. Written as DNA, the CDR3 is TGTGCCTGGACCCCAGGCGGAGGCGAGCAGTACTTC.

This clone has just a few counts. The V call is TRBV9, the J call TRBJ2-2; TRBD1 matches 10 bases. The germline V gene has CDR1 SGDLS and CDR2 YYNGEE. CDR3 length equals 16 residues. The V segment lost 0 bases and the J segment 7 bases; nucleotides outside the gene matches: 6. Written as DNA, the CDR3 is TGTGCCAGCAGCGTAGTGGGACAGGGGTTTGGCGGGGAGCTGTTTTTT. It yields the protein CASSVVGQGFGGELFF.

This clone was picked up a small number of times. The J gene is TRBJ1-3, the V gene TRBV7-9; D uncertain. The germline gives CDR1 SEHNR, CDR2 FQNEAQ (reference sequence). The CDR3 is made up of 18 amino acids. V was pared by 1 base and J by 1 base, with 17 bases between. The CDR3 DNA is TGTGCCAGCAGCTTAGGTTATTACGGTGAACCGTCTGGAAACACCATATATTTT. Its translation is CASSLGYYGEPSGNTIYF.

This chain links TRBV19 with TRBJ1-2, with TRBD1 matching 8 bases. Germline CDR1 reads LNHDA; CDR2 reads SQIVND (reference sequence). With 10 bases clipped from V and 9 bases from J, the junction kept 10 bases outside the gene matches. The CDR3 runs 12 residues. This CDR3 is CATKGQDGSYTF. In DNA, the CDR3 is TGTGCCACCAAGGGACAGGATGGGAGCTACACCTTC.

This clone was counted a few times. A single base separates this from a much larger clone, so it may be a read error. The rearrangement joins TRBV7-6 to TRBJ2-7, with D unresolved. There are 15 residues in the CDR3. Germline CDR1 SGHVS, CDR2 FNYEAQ. Trimming took off 1 base at V and 0 bases at J, with 10 bases between the two ends. CDR3 bases: TGTGCCAGCAGCTTAGAGGCGCTTGGCTCCTACGAGCAGTACTTC. Translating it yields CASSLEALGSYEQYF.

Remarks on this clone: This probably arose from a read error, given a far larger clone one base away. The identical CDR3 is also encoded by other nucleotide sequences in the sample. J is TRBJ2-7 and V is TRBV25-1; 8 bases are shared with TRBD1. The CDR3 is 13 amino acids. Germline loops: CDR1 MGHDK, CDR2 SYGVNS. J lost 5 bases, V lost 3 bases, and 3 bases had no gene match. CDR3 sequence reads: CASSDRGRDEQYF. The CDR3 DNA reads as TGTGCCAGCAGTGACAGGGGGCGGGACGAGCAGTACTTC.

This clone was recorded only once. The chain combines TRBV10-2 with TRBJ2-7; 9 nucleotides match TRBD1. Unmatched junction bases numbered 4, after V lost 6 bases and J lost 1 base. The CDR3 consists of 14 residues. CDR1 is WSHSY and CDR2 is SAAADI in the germline V gene. CDR3 sequence: CASRAGTGSYEQYF. CDR3 in DNA: TGCGCCAGCAGGGCCGGGACAGGGTCCTACGAGCAGTACTTC.

The chain uses TRBV6-7 and TRBJ2-7, with TRBD2 identical over 11 bases. TRBV6-7 is sorted into the ORF group, with uncertain function. The CDR3 contains 16 residues. With V trimmed by 5 bases and J by 3 bases, 9 bases remained unmatched. Written as DNA, the CDR3 is TGTGCCAGCAGTGCATCTAGCGGGAGGCAGAACTACGAGCAGTACTTC. It specifies CASSASSGRQNYEQYF.

This clone has a single count. The V gene is TRBV7-2, the J gene TRBJ2-3, with TRBD2 matching 9 bases. This CDR3 has 16 residues. The germline CDR1 and CDR2 sequences are SGHTA and FQGNSA. Trimming removed 5 bases from V and 0 bases from J; junction bases left unmatched: 6. CDR3 region: CASSLGTSRSTDTQYF. In nucleotides, the CDR3 is TGTGCCAGCAGCCTAGGGACTAGCCGGAGCACAGATACGCAGTATTTT. The full variable domain, rest sourced from reference TRBV7-2 and TRBJ2-3, is GAGVSQSPSNKVTEKGKDVELRCDPISGHTALYWYRQSLGQGLEFLIYFQGNSAPDKSGLPSDRFSAERTGGSVSTLTIQRTQQEDSAVYLCASSLGTSRSTDTQYFGPGTRLTVL.

This clone was observed a handful of times. The rearrangement uses TRBV9 and TRBJ2-1; the D gene is possibly TRBD2 (5 bases). The V gene lost 2 bases and the J gene lost 1 base, with 13 bases spanning the gap. Germline CDR1 SGDLS, CDR2 YYNGEE. This CDR3 contains 16 residues. CDR3 protein: CASSVLRGPSYNEQFF. CDR3 in DNA: TGTGCCAGCAGCGTCTTACGAGGGCCATCCTACAATGAGCAGTTCTTC.

The genes are TRBV10-2 and TRBJ2-1; the match to TRBD1 covers 11 bases. V shed 0 bases, J shed 7 bases, and the junction held 5 bases outside the gene matches. The CDR3 extends over 16 amino acids. The germline V gene encodes CDR1 WSHSY and CDR2 SAAADI. The CDR3 spells CASSESGGQGGNEQFF. CDR3 sequence (DNA): TGCGCCAGCAGTGAGTCTGGGGGACAGGGGGGGAATGAGCAGTTCTTC.

The genes are TRBV6-1 and TRBJ2-1, with D tentatively TRBD1 (6 bases). This CDR3 contains 15 residues. Per the germline V gene, CDR1 is MNHNS and CDR2 is SASEGT. The V and J ends lost 0 bases and 2 bases respectively, with 8 bases between them. The CDR3 DNA sequence: TGTGCCAGCAGTGAAGCCCAGGGGACCTACAATGAGCAGTTCTTC. It yields the protein CASSEAQGTYNEQFF.

About this clone itself: A single base separates this from a much larger clone, so it may be a read error. This sequence joins TRBV5-8 and TRBJ2-7; 9 bases line up with TRBD1. The CDR3 runs to 13 residues. The ends lost 2 bases at V and 9 bases at J; junction bases unmatched: 6. The V gene's germline CDR1 is SGHTS and CDR2 YDEGEE. The chain's CDR3 is CASSLQGAHGQYF. The DNA for the CDR3 is TGTGCCAGCAGCTTACAGGGGGCCCACGGGCAGTACTTC.

V is TRBV7-2 and J is TRBJ2-5; TRBD1 agrees at 9 bases. The CDR3 runs 15 residues. V gave up 6 bases and J gave up 1 base; unmatched junction bases: 6. CDR1 and CDR2 (germline): SGHTA, FQGNSA. The DNA for the CDR3 is TGTGCCAGCAGTATAGTGACAGGGGGCCAAGAGACCCAGTACTTC. Translated: CASSIVTGGQETQYF.

The chain recombines TRBV30 with TRBJ1-1, with D unclear. Trimming removed 1 base at V and 4 bases at J, with 13 bases between. Looked up from germline, CDR1 is GTSNPN and CDR2 is SVGIG (reference sequence). The CDR3 totals 14 residues. CDR3 coding DNA: TGTGCCTGGAGTGCCCACTTGGGAGGCACTGAAGCTTTCTTT. This gives the protein CAWSAHLGGTEAFF.

This clone was seen a single time. This chain uses TRBV11-2 with TRBJ2-1, with a tentative D call TRBD2 (5 bases). The V gene lost 1 base and the J gene lost 5 bases, with 12 bases spanning the gap. CDR3 length equals 15 residues. CDR1 is SGHAT, CDR2 FQNNGV, per germline. The CDR3 loop is CASSLAGKSDNEQFF. The CDR3, as DNA: TGTGCCAGCAGCTTAGCGGGAAAGAGCGACAATGAGCAGTTCTTC.

In its sample, this clone was seen once. The rearrangement uses TRBV5-1 and TRBJ2-7; 8 bases align to TRBD1. Trimming took 3 bases from V and 0 from J; bases not matched to a gene: 2. CDR1 SGHRS and CDR2 YFSETQ come from the germline V gene. The length of the CDR3 is 14 residues. The CDR3 protein is CASSWDRSSYEQYF. As DNA, the CDR3 is TGCGCCAGCAGCTGGGACAGGAGCTCCTACGAGCAGTACTTC.

In its sample, this clone is medium-sized. In the same sample, other DNA sequences code for this CDR3. This rearrangement joins TRBV5-6 to TRBJ2-1, with D perhaps matching TRBD1 (5 bases). The CDR3 covers 11 residues. Looked up from germline, CDR1 is SGHDT and CDR2 is YYEEEE. Trimming took off 0 bases at V and 14 bases at J, with 9 bases between the two ends. The CDR3 protein is CASSLGPGKFF. The CDR3 DNA is TGTGCCAGCAGCTTGGGCCCAGGGAAGTTCTTC.